This T cell receptor beta chain originates from a study of radiation and T cells in renal cell carcinoma. Study details: Nephrectomy followed 15 Gy stereotactic body radiation by 4 weeks. Study observations and caveats: Top tumor clonotypes rose in blood 2 weeks post-radiation, then contracted.

Comment on this clone: Its target is not known.

The repertoire was sequenced with immunoSEQ multiplex PCR; TCRdb's copy has only in-frame clones and lacks some. The sample has some 150,000 clones, around 90% seen once. This CDR3 is built from 18 residues. The germline V gene has CDR1 MGHRA and CDR2 YSYEKL. Trimming at V came to 1 base and at J to 0 bases, leaving 12 bases not matched to a gene. Indicated time point: blood 2 weeks post-SBRT. Treatment denoted: 15 Gy SBRT to primary tumor, nephrectomy 4 weeks later. Serial blood draws occurred at baseline and 2 and 4 weeks post-SBRT. This renal cell carcinoma was of the clear cell type. The clonotype comes from a woman aged 45-65 years with renal cell carcinoma. The chain combines TRBV4-1 with TRBJ2-7, with 7 positions matching TRBD2. This material consisted of blood, taken from a patient whose treatment included radiotherapy and nephrectomy. CDR3 bases: TGCGCCAGCAGCCAAGTTCATCGTACTAGCGTTAACTCCTACGAGCAGTACTTC. Its protein product is CASSQVHRTSVNSYEQYF.